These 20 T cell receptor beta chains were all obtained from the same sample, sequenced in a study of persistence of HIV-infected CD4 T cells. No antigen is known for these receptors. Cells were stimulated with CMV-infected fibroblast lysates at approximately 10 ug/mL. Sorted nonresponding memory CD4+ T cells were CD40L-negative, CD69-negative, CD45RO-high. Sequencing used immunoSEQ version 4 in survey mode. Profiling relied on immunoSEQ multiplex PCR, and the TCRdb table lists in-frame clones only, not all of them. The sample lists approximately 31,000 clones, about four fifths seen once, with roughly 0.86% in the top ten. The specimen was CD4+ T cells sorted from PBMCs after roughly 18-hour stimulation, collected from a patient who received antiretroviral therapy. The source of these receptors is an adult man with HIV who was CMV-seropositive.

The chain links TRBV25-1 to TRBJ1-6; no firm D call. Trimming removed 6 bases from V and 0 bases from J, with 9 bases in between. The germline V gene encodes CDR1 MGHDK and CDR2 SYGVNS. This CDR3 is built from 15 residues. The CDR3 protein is CASRLSSSYNSPLHF. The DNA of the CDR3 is TGTGCCAGCAGGCTTAGTAGCTCCTATAATTCACCCCTCCACTTT.

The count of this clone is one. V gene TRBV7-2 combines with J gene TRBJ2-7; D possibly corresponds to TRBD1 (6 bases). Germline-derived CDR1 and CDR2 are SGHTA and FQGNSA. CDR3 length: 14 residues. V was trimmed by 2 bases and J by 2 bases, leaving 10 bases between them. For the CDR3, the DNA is TGTGCCAGCAGCTTATCCGGGACAACCTACGAGCAGTACTTC. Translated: CASSLSGTTYEQYF.

CDR3 protein: CASSFGQNSNQPQHF. Here the CDR3 DNA reads TGTGCCAGCAGTTTCGGGCAGAATAGCAATCAGCCCCAGCATTTT. The V gene is TRBV28, the J gene TRBJ1-5, with D unresolved. The CDR3 is 15 amino acids. V lost 3 bases and J lost 0, with 9 bases in between. Germline CDR1 MDHEN, CDR2 SYDVKM.

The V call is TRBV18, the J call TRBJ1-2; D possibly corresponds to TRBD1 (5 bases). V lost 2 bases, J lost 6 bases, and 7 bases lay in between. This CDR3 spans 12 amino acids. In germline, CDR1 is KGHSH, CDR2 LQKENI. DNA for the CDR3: TGTGCCAGCTCACCAGGGGCGGATGGCTACACCTTC. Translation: CASSPGADGYTF.

In nucleotides, the CDR3 is TGCGCCAGCAGCTTGGTACTAGCGGGGTACTCCTACAATGAGCAGTTCTTC. Its translation is CASSLVLAGYSYNEQFF. This chain links TRBV5-1 with TRBJ2-1; 10 nucleotides match TRBD2. The CDR3 has 17 amino acids. Germline V gene sequence: CDR1 SGHRS, CDR2 YFSETQ. V lost 0 bases to trimming and J lost 0 bases; unmatched junction nucleotides: 3.

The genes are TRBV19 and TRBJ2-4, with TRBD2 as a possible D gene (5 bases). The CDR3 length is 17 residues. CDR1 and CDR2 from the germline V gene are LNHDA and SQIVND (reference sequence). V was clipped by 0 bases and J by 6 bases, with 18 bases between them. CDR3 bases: TGTGCCAGTAGTATAGATCGGGGTCAAGGGAGCGTAAACATTCAGTACTTC. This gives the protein CASSIDRGQGSVNIQYF.

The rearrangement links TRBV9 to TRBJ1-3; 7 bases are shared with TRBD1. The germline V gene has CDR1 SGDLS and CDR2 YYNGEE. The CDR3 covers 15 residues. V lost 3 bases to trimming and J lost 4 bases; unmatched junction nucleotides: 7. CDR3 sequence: CASSDPGQSGNTIYF. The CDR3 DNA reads TGTGCCAGCAGCGATCCGGGACAGTCCGGAAACACCATATATTTT.

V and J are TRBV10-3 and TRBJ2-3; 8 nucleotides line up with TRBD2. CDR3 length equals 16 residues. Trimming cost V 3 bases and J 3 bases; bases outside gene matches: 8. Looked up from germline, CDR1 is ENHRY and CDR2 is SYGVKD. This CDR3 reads CAISDTGRGGTDTQYF. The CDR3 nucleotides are TGTGCCATCAGTGACACTGGACGGGGGGGAACAGATACGCAGTATTTT.

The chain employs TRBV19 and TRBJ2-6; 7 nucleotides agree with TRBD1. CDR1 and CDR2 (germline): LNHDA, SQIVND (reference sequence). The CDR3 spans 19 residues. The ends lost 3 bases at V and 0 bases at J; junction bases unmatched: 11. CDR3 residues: CASSIIGRGSPSGANVLTF. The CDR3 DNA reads TGTGCCAGTAGTATTATCGGCAGGGGGTCCCCCTCTGGGGCCAACGTCCTGACTTTC.

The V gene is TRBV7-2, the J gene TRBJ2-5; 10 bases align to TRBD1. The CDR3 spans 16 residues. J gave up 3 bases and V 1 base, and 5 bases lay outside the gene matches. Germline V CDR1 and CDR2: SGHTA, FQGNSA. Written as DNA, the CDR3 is TGTGCCAGCAGCTTAGTGCGTGGACAGGGGGAAGAGACCCAGTACTTC. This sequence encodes CASSLVRGQGEETQYF.

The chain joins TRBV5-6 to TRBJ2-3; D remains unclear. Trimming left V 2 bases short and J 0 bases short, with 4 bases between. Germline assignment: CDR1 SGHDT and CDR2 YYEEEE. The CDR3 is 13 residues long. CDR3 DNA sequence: TGTGCCAGCAGCTTTTCTAGCACAGATACGCAGTATTTT. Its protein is CASSFSSTDTQYF.

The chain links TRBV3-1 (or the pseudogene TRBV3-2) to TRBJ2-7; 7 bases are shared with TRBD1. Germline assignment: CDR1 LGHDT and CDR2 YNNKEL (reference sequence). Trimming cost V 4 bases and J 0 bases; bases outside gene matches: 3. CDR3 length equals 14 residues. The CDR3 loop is CASSLTGSSYEQYF. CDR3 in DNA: TGTGCCAGCAGCCTGACAGGGAGCTCCTACGAGCAGTACTTC.

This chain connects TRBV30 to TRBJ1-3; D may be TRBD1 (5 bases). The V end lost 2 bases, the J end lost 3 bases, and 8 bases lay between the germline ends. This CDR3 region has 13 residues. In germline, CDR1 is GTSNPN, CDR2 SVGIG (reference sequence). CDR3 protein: CAWSWGFGNTIYF. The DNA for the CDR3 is TGTGCCTGGAGTTGGGGGTTTGGAAACACCATATATTTT.

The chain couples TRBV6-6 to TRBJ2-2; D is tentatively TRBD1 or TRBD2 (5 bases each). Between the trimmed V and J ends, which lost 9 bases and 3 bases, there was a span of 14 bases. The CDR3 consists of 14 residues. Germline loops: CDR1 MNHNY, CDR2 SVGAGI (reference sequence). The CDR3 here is CASIRGEHTGELFF. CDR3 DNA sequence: TGTGCCAGTATAAGGGGAGAACACACCGGGGAGCTGTTTTTT.

CDR3 in DNA: TGTGCCAGCAGCTTGGACAGGACGGTCACTGAAGCTTTCTTT. Translation: CASSLDRTVTEAFF. V and J are TRBV5-4 and TRBJ1-1, with D tentatively TRBD1 (5 bases). The germline V gene encodes CDR1 SGHNT and CDR2 YYREEE (reference sequence). The CDR3 consists of 14 residues. Trimming stripped 0 bases from V and 4 bases from J, with 10 bases between.

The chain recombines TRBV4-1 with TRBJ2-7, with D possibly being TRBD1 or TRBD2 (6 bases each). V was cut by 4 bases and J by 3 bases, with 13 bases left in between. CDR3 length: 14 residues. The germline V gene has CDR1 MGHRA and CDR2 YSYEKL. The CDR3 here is CASSRQEGLYEQYF. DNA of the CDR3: TGCGCCAGCAGCCGACAGGAGGGACTCTACGAGCAGTACTTC.

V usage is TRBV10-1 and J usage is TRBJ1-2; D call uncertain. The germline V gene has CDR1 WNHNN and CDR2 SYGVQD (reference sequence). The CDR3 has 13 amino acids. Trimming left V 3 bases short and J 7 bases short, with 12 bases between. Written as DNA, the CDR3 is TGCGCCAGCAGTGACGAGGGCGTGGGTGGCTACACCTTC. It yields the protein CASSDEGVGGYTF.

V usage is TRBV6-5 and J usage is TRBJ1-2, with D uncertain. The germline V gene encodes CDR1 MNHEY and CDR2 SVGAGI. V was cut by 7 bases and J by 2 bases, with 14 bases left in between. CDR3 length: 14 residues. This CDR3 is CASTSHFENYGYTF. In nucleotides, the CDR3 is TGTGCCAGCACTTCTCACTTTGAGAACTATGGCTACACCTTC.

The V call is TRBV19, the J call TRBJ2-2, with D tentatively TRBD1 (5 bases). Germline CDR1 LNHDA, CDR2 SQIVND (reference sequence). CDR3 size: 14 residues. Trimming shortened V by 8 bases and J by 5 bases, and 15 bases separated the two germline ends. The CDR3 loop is CASVGRERTGELFF. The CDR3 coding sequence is TGTGCCAGTGTGGGGCGCGAGAGGACCGGGGAGCTGTTTTTT.

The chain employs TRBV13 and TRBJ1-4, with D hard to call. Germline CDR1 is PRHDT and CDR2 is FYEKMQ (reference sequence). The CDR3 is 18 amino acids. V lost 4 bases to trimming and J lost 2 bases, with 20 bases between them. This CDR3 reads CASSYSQPLQYTNEKLFF. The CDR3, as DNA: TGTGCCAGCAGCTACTCACAACCTTTACAGTACACTAATGAAAAACTGTTTTTT.